The 32 T cell receptor beta chains below all came from one sample that was sequenced in a study of cytomegalovirus exposure and HLA in healthy donors. PCR employed 60 Vbeta and 13 Jbeta primers. TCRdb's table, derived via immunoSEQ multiplex PCR, lists solely in-frame clones and lacks some. The sample shows about 140,000 clones, approximately 82% of them seen only once. Sequenced input: PBMCs. The source of these receptors is a woman aged 40 to 50 in good health and CMV-seronegative.

A single count supports this clone. The chain links TRBV18 to TRBJ1-5, with 12 bases fitting TRBD1. This CDR3 spans 20 amino acids. Germline V CDR1 and CDR2: KGHSH, LQKENI. The ends lost 2 bases at V and 1 base at J; junction bases unmatched: 12. The DNA of the CDR3 is TGTGCCAGCTCACCAACCTACCGGGACAGGGGGCGACGGAGCAATCAGCCCCAGCATTTT. This gives the protein CASSPTYRDRGRRSNQPQHF.

The chain has TRBV18 and TRBJ1-4; no clear D. Trimming cost V 3 bases and J 4 bases, with 6 bases left between them. This CDR3 region has 13 residues. Looked up from germline, CDR1 is KGHSH and CDR2 is LQKENI. The CDR3 DNA follows: TGTGCCAGCTCACCTGCGGGTAATGAAAAACTGTTTTTT. It specifies CASSPAGNEKLFF.

Here the CDR3 reads CASSYSGTGQETQYF. CDR3 DNA: TGTGCCAGTAGTTACTCCGGGACAGGGCAAGAGACCCAGTACTTC. The rearrangement links TRBV19 to TRBJ2-5; 9 bases line up with TRBD1. The CDR3 extends over 15 amino acids. Trimming removed 5 bases from V and 2 bases from J; junction bases left unmatched: 6. The germline CDR1 and CDR2 sequences are LNHDA and SQIVND (reference sequence). Based on the CDR3 plus reference TRBV19 and TRBJ2-5, the full variable domain is DGGITQSPKYLFRKEGQNVTLSCEQNLNHDAMYWYRQDPGQGLRLIYYSQIVNDFQKGDIAEGYSVSREKKESFPLTVTSAQKNPTAFYLCASSYSGTGQETQYFGPGTRLLVL.

This rearrangement joins TRBV4-2 to TRBJ1-2, with TRBD1 identical over 8 bases. This CDR3 region has 16 residues. Germline CDR1 and CDR2: LGHNA and YNFKEQ. With 1 base clipped from V and 2 bases from J, the junction kept 6 bases outside the gene matches. CDR3 nucleotides: TGTGCCAGCAGCCAAGGACAGGGGTGGACAAACTATGGCTACACCTTC. This codes for CASSQGQGWTNYGYTF.

J is TRBJ2-5 and V is TRBV28, with a possible D match to TRBD2 (6 bases). There are 15 residues in the CDR3. The germline V gene encodes CDR1 MDHEN and CDR2 SYDVKM. Trimming pared 3 bases from V and 2 bases from J, leaving 13 bases between. The CDR3 protein is CASSLGGSPQETQYF. CDR3 nucleotide sequence: TGTGCCAGCAGTTTGGGGGGTTCCCCTCAAGAGACCCAGTACTTC. Supplemented by reference TRBV28 and TRBJ2-5, the full variable domain reads DVKVTQSSRYLVKRTGEKVFLECVQDMDHENMFWYRQDPGLGLRLIYFSYDVKMKEKGDIPEGYSVSREKKERFSLILESASTNQTSMYLCASSLGGSPQETQYFGPGTRLLVL.

The chain is built from TRBV28 and TRBJ2-1; 10 positions match TRBD2. After removal of 4 bases from V and 7 bases from J, the junction contained 10 bases not matched to a gene. This CDR3 region has 16 residues. Germline V gives CDR1 MDHEN, CDR2 SYDVKM. CDR3 protein: CASSSPGLASRNEQFF. DNA of the CDR3: TGTGCCAGCAGTTCCCCGGGACTAGCGTCTAGGAATGAGCAGTTCTTC. Looking up the rest from reference TRBV28 and TRBJ2-1 gives the full variable domain: DVKVTQSSRYLVKRTGEKVFLECVQDMDHENMFWYRQDPGLGLRLIYFSYDVKMKEKGDIPEGYSVSREKKERFSLILESASTNQTSMYLCASSSPGLASRNEQFFGPGTRLTVL.

V is TRBV9 and J is TRBJ1-2; D not certain. This CDR3 has 12 residues. The germline gives CDR1 SGDLS, CDR2 YYNGEE. V lost 4 bases and J lost 4, with 8 bases in between. Here the CDR3 reads CASSPQVYGYTF. As DNA, the CDR3 is TGTGCCAGCAGCCCCCAGGTCTATGGCTACACCTTC.

The chain links TRBV7-9 to TRBJ1-2, with D perhaps matching TRBD1 (6 bases). Germline V CDR1 and CDR2: SEHNR, FQNEAQ (reference sequence). The CDR3 runs 16 residues. Trimming took 5 bases from V and 8 from J, leaving 24 bases between them. In DNA form, the CDR3 reads TGTGCCAGCAGCCCCCCAACTACATACAGGGTACAGGGCTACACCTTC. Protein sequence: CASSPPTTYRVQGYTF.

This clone appeared a single time. V gene TRBV28 combines with J gene TRBJ1-3; D remains unclear. The CDR3 length is 13 residues. The V and J ends lost 3 bases and 4 bases respectively, with 7 bases between them. The germline V gene has CDR1 MDHEN and CDR2 SYDVKM. DNA for the CDR3: TGTGCCAGCAGTTTCCAGTTGGGAAACACCATATATTTT. Residues: CASSFQLGNTIYF.

Turning to this clone: One junction end does not reproduce the germline sequence, and a read error may be involved. The chain joins TRBV10-3 to TRBJ2-7; 7 bases map to TRBD2. In germline, CDR1 is ENHRY, CDR2 SYGVKD. The CDR3 has 16 residues. CDR3 protein: CATSDHLAEASYEQYF. The CDR3 DNA sequence: TGTGCCACCAGTGATCATCTAGCGGAGGCCTCCTACGAGCAGTACTTC.

The chain carries TRBV6-7 and TRBJ1-3; no definite D call. TRBV6-7 is assigned to the ORF class and has an uncertain function. This CDR3 spans 13 amino acids. The V end was cut by 6 bases, the J end by 0 bases, with 6 bases between. CDR3 DNA: TGTGCCAGCAGGGGGAGCTCTGGAAACACCATATATTTT. Encoded protein: CASRGSSGNTIYF.

For the CDR3, the DNA is TGTGCCAGCTCACCCCGGGGACAGGTGGAGGGCCAGCCCCAGCATTTT. This translates into CASSPRGQVEGQPQHF. V and J are TRBV18 and TRBJ1-5; 8 bases match TRBD1. Per the germline V gene, CDR1 is KGHSH and CDR2 is LQKENI. With 3 bases clipped from V and 7 bases from J, the junction kept 11 bases outside the gene matches. The length of the CDR3 is 16 residues.

The chain combines TRBV7-2 with TRBJ1-2; D might be TRBD1 (6 bases). V lost 5 bases to trimming and J lost 6 bases, with 13 bases between them. The CDR3 contains 13 residues. Germline V gene sequence: CDR1 SGHTA, CDR2 FQGNSA. The CDR3 loop reads CASSPGQSHGYTF. The CDR3 DNA reads as TGTGCCAGCAGCCCAGGACAGAGCCATGGCTACACCTTC.

The V and J genes are TRBV28 and TRBJ2-6; no clear D gene. Trimming stripped 1 base from V and 4 bases from J, with 8 bases between. The CDR3 extends over 15 amino acids. Germline CDR1 reads MDHEN; CDR2 reads SYDVKM. Here the CDR3 reads CASSLSALGANVLTF. The CDR3 nucleotides read TGTGCCAGCAGTTTATCAGCGTTAGGGGCCAACGTCCTGACTTTC.

CDR3 protein: CASGPSGGQETQYF. CDR3 in DNA: TGTGCCAGCGGCCCTTCAGGGGGGCAAGAGACCCAGTACTTC. The rearrangement joins TRBV6-4 to TRBJ2-5; a weak D match, TRBD1 (7 bases). Trimming removed 8 bases from V and 2 bases from J, with 15 bases in between. CDR1 and CDR2 (germline): MRHNA, SNTAGT. The CDR3 is 14 residues long.

V usage is TRBV5-1 and J usage is TRBJ2-7; 11 bases agree with TRBD2. J gave up 1 base and V 2 bases, and 8 bases lay outside the gene matches. The CDR3 is made up of 17 amino acids. Germline CDR1 is SGHRS and CDR2 is YFSETQ. CDR3: CASSLLAGGPRSYEQYF. The DNA for the CDR3 is TGCGCCAGCAGCTTATTAGCGGGAGGGCCTAGATCCTACGAGCAGTACTTC.

V is TRBV4-2 and J is TRBJ2-1; D remains unclear. This CDR3 has 15 amino acids. Germline loops: CDR1 LGHNA, CDR2 YNFKEQ. The germline V and J ends were trimmed by 0 bases and 5 bases, with 11 bases remaining between them. The CDR3 sequence: CASSQELSMDNEQFF. Here the CDR3 DNA reads TGTGCCAGCAGCCAAGAGTTGAGTATGGACAATGAGCAGTTCTTC.

This chain uses TRBV4-2 with TRBJ2-1; a possible D gene is TRBD2 (5 bases). CDR1 and CDR2 (germline): LGHNA, YNFKEQ. V was trimmed by 0 bases and J by 5 bases, leaving 20 bases between them. This CDR3 region has 18 residues. CDR3 in DNA: TGTGCCAGCAGCCAAGATCTGGGGAGTCACCTTCGGGACAATGAGCAGTTCTTC. Translating gives CASSQDLGSHLRDNEQFF.

The chain has TRBV7-2 and TRBJ2-5, with D possibly matching TRBD2 (6 bases). Germline V gene lookup returns CDR1 SGHTA and CDR2 FQGNSA. This CDR3 has 14 amino acids. Trimming took off 2 bases at V and 3 bases at J, with 10 bases between the two ends. The CDR3 sequence: CASSLNAGKETQYF. The CDR3 DNA follows: TGTGCCAGCAGCTTAAATGCGGGAAAAGAGACCCAGTACTTC.

V usage is TRBV2 and J usage is TRBJ1-5; 7 bases agree with TRBD1. The CDR3 spans 13 residues. CDR1 and CDR2 from the germline V gene are SNHLY and FYNNEI. J gave up 7 bases and V 5 bases, and 5 bases lay outside the gene matches. DNA for the CDR3: TGTGCCAGCAGTACCAACAGGGGCCAGCCCCAGCATTTT. Translating gives CASSTNRGQPQHF.

The J gene is TRBJ1-2, the V gene TRBV5-8; 7 bases are shared with TRBD1. The CDR3 spans 16 residues. Looked up from germline, CDR1 is SGHTS and CDR2 is YDEGEE. Trimming removed 4 bases from V and 4 bases from J; junction bases left unmatched: 13. The DNA of the CDR3 is TGTGCCAGCAGCCCAAACCGACAGGGATATACCTATGGCTACACCTTC. Translated: CASSPNRQGYTYGYTF.

The J gene is TRBJ1-1, the V gene TRBV18; no clear D. CDR1 and CDR2 (germline): KGHSH, LQKENI. The germline V and J ends were trimmed by 5 bases and 3 bases, with 13 bases remaining between them. This CDR3 is built from 14 residues. As DNA, the CDR3 is TGTGCCAGCTCATCGTCAGCGTCGGACACTGAAGCTTTCTTT. This encodes CASSSSASDTEAFF.

The chain has TRBV5-1 and TRBJ2-1; 9 positions match TRBD2. Trimming cost V 5 bases and J 0 bases; bases outside gene matches: 9. Germline V CDR1 and CDR2: SGHRS, YFSETQ. This CDR3 comprises 17 residues. CDR3 bases: TGCGCCAGCAGTTTCCAGCGGGAGGCCCTCTCCTACAATGAGCAGTTCTTC. Translated, it gives CASSFQREALSYNEQFF.

V and J are TRBV29-1 and TRBJ1-1; 11 bases fit TRBD1. Losses at the gene ends were 6 bases for V and 5 bases for J; bases not matched to a gene: 8. This CDR3 has 14 residues. Germline V gene sequence: CDR1 SQVTM, CDR2 ANQGSEA. As DNA, the CDR3 is TGCAGCGTAAGATTCCGGGACAGGGGGACTGAAGCTTTCTTT. Translated: CSVRFRDRGTEAFF.

The chain employs TRBV7-8 and TRBJ2-7; 7 bases align to TRBD2. This CDR3 has 13 amino acids. Germline V gene sequence: CDR1 SGHVS, CDR2 FQNEAQ. V lost 9 bases and J lost 5; bases outside the gene matches: 10. CDR3 in amino acids: CASGGRESDEQYF. The CDR3 DNA sequence: TGTGCCAGTGGCGGGCGGGAGAGCGACGAGCAGTACTTC.

This clone has only a few counts. The chain combines TRBV11-2 with TRBJ2-2; 16 nucleotides match TRBD2. Germline V lookup: CDR1 SGHAT, CDR2 FQNNGV. This CDR3 spans 17 amino acids. V shed 5 bases, J shed 6 bases, and the junction held 6 bases outside the gene matches. The CDR3 spells CASSPGGLAGGPGELFF. The CDR3 coding sequence is TGTGCCAGCAGCCCCGGGGGACTAGCGGGAGGGCCCGGGGAGCTGTTTTTT.

The J gene is TRBJ2-2, the V gene TRBV28; TRBD1 might be the D (6 bases). V gave up 7 bases and J gave up 6 bases, with 15 bases separating them. From germline, CDR1 is MDHEN and CDR2 SYDVKM. The CDR3 extends over 14 amino acids. The CDR3 spells CASMGAGFPGELFF. The CDR3 DNA reads TGTGCCAGCATGGGGGCTGGTTTTCCCGGGGAGCTGTTTTTT. Using reference TRBV28 and TRBJ2-2 for the parts outside the CDR3, the full variable domain is DVKVTQSSRYLVKRTGEKVFLECVQDMDHENMFWYRQDPGLGLRLIYFSYDVKMKEKGDIPEGYSVSREKKERFSLILESASTNQTSMYLCASMGAGFPGELFFGEGSRLTVL.

The chain combines TRBV23-1 with TRBJ2-1; 15 nucleotides line up with TRBD2. TRBV23-1 is known as an ORF, though its function is uncertain. The CDR3 is made up of 19 amino acids. The junction had 14 bases not matched to a gene; V was cut back by 3 bases and J by 8 bases. The CDR3 sequence: CASSHPGLAGGYTADEQFF. DNA of the CDR3: TGCGCCAGCAGTCATCCGGGACTAGCGGGAGGCTATACCGCGGATGAGCAGTTCTTC.

As to this clone: In the same sample, other DNA sequences code for this CDR3. The chain couples TRBV18 to TRBJ1-5, with 11 positions matching TRBD1. V dropped 3 bases and J dropped 7; count of bases not matched to a gene: 5. The CDR3 contains 15 residues. The germline V gene has CDR1 KGHSH and CDR2 LQKENI. CDR3 nucleotides: TGTGCCAGCTCACCCGGGACAGGGGGTTCCCAGCCCCAGCATTTT. This translates into CASSPGTGGSQPQHF.

This chain links TRBV11-2 with TRBJ2-1; TRBD2 aligns across 8 bases. The CDR3 totals 18 residues. Germline values: CDR1 SGHAT, CDR2 FQNNGV. V dropped 0 bases and J dropped 3; count of bases not matched to a gene: 10. The CDR3 coding sequence is TGTGCCAGCAGCTTAGATGGGGTCGGCACTAGCGGCTACAATGAGCAGTTCTTC. The encoded protein is CASSLDGVGTSGYNEQFF.

The chain couples TRBV19 to TRBJ2-3, with 12 bases aligning to TRBD2. CDR3 length: 16 residues. CDR1 is LNHDA and CDR2 is SQIVND in the germline V gene (reference sequence). After removal of 4 bases from V and 3 bases from J, the junction contained 5 bases not matched to a gene. CDR3 coding DNA: TGTGCCAGTAGTACTCCTAGCGGGAGGGTAACAGATACGCAGTATTTT. Its translation: CASSTPSGRVTDTQYF.

V and J are TRBV7-6 and TRBJ2-1; D unresolved. Trimming took off 5 bases at V and 9 bases at J, with 14 bases between the two ends. From germline, CDR1 is SGHVS and CDR2 FNYEAQ. This CDR3 is built from 13 residues. Here the CDR3 DNA reads TGTGCCAGCAGCCCTTACTCGCTGCGTGAGCAGTTCTTC. Translating gives CASSPYSLREQFF.